The rows below give T cell receptor beta chains drawn from one sample of a study of T cell changes during pregnancy in multiple sclerosis. Assay: immunoSEQ multiplex PCR; the TCRdb copy retains only in-frame clones and omits some. In the table there are under 95,000 clones, about nine tenths of which are singletons. This sample comprised peripheral blood, obtained after pregnancy. The receptors were sampled from a female donor in good health, enrolled as a control in a pregnancy study. Both conserved end residues are part of each CDR3. Clone size is shown for a subset of rows, as once, few, many or a class of expanded clone.

cdr3_aa	clone_size	v_call
CASSYPGTGYNEQFF	-	TRBV7-9
CASSLVGHKTEAFF	-	TRBV11-2
CASSVGLSGEETQYF	once	TRBV9
CASSPTQGNTEAFF	-	TRBV18
CASAEIQYSANEQFF	-	TRBV27
CASSVEGGGQPQHF	-	TRBV6-1
CASSFDWDEQYF	-	TRBV7-9
CASSYGTLNQPQHF	once	TRBV6-5
CASSPLAGGGNEQFF	-	TRBV7-8
CASRRDTGNYGYTF	-	TRBV6-1
CAIRTGDNTEAFF	-	TRBV5-3
CASEDGGVTEAFF	-	TRBV11-2
CASSLRGGDTQYF	-	TRBV5-1
CSAGWGGGYTF	once	TRBV20-1
CASSLGREKLFF	few	TRBV5-4